This T cell receptor (beta chain) stems from a study of T cell clonality in common variable immunodeficiency. CVID and control samples used equivalent genomic DNA input. The table came from immunoSEQ multiplex PCR; TCRdb's copy has only in-frame clones and leaves some out. Observed in the sample are tens of thousands of clones, none of them singletons. General study findings and limits: What drives increased CVID clonality needs T cell subpopulation sequencing. CVID subjects had higher TCRbeta clonality than healthy controls, most marked in about a third. Repertoire-complication correlations in CVID were limited by patient heterogeneity.

Germline V gene data show CDR1 as DFQATT and CDR2 as SNEGSKA (reference sequence). The CDR3 spans 12 residues. With respect to this clone: The antigen is undetermined. The read halts 3 residues ahead of the CDR3 end, with the missing end drawn from the germline J gene.

The clonotype comes from a person between 18 and 75 years old in good health. This sequence joins TRBV20-1 and TRBJ2-3; D may be TRBD1 (6 bases). Sequencing was done on a sample of peripheral blood mononuclear cells. CDR3 sequence reads: CSAGGLQETQYF. CDR3 DNA, as far as it was read: TGCAGTGCTGGGGGCCTACAAGAGACG.